Below, 15 T cell receptor beta chains from the same sample are listed, as sequenced in a study of blood T cells in healthy people across ages. A second PCR, run for about 7 to 11 cycles, used a sample-barcoded 5' primer plus a J-beta primer mix. TCRdb reanalysed the 5' RACE reads using MiXCR and keeps one entry per CDR3 protein. This sample carries roughly 800,000 distinct CDR3 sequences, about 25% of them seen once, and the ten largest clones take more than 7.5%. These data also formed part of another study, on T cells of mothers and their children.

Source material: blood. These receptors came from a boy younger than 18 in good health.

This clonotype has only a few counts. This chain connects TRBV10-3 to TRBJ2-5, with TRBD2 as a possible D gene (5 bases). The J call may be faulty, since TRBJ2-7 better matches the DNA end. Per the germline V gene, CDR1 is ENHRY and CDR2 is SYGVKD. This CDR3 has 15 amino acids. In DNA, the CDR3 is TGTGCCATCTCTGAGGGTGGTGACACCTACTACGAGCAGTACTTC. Its protein is CAISEGGDTYYEQYF.

This clonotype was counted a few times. The chain joins TRBV4-1 to TRBJ2-1, with D hard to call. The DNA end is a closer match to TRBJ2-5, so the J assignment may be wrong. Germline V gene lookup returns CDR1 MGHRA and CDR2 YSYEKL. This CDR3 has 13 amino acids. CDR3 loop: CASSQEYAETQYF. The CDR3 coding sequence is TGCGCCAGCAGCCAAGAATACGCGGAGACCCAGTACTTC.

The rearrangement joins TRBV7-8 to TRBJ2-7; weak D call: TRBD2 (5 bases). The CDR3 contains 14 residues. CDR1 is SGHVS and CDR2 is FQNEAQ in the germline V gene. The V and J ends lost 7 bases and 0 bases respectively, with 13 bases between them. CDR3: CASTRMGSSYEQYF. The CDR3 DNA sequence: TGTGCCAGCACGCGTATGGGGAGCTCCTACGAGCAGTACTTC.

The rearrangement links TRBV13 to TRBJ2-2; 13 bases agree with TRBD2. J lost 5 bases, V lost 6 bases, and 9 bases had no gene match. Germline V gives CDR1 PRHDT, CDR2 FYEKMQ (reference sequence). This CDR3 has 17 amino acids. The DNA of the CDR3 is TGTGCCAGCAGACCCCAAACTAGCGGGGGGGCAACCGGGGAGCTGTTTTTT. This gives the protein CASRPQTSGGATGELFF.

The genes are TRBV10-1 and TRBJ1-1; TRBD1 agrees at 7 bases. V lost 6 bases to trimming and J lost 4 bases; unmatched junction nucleotides: 5. The germline CDR1 and CDR2 sequences are WNHNN and SYGVQD (reference sequence). The CDR3 contains 13 residues. The DNA for the CDR3 is TGCGCCAGCAGCAGGGACAGCATCACTGAAGCTTTCTTT. It encodes CASSRDSITEAFF.

The chain employs TRBV29-1 and TRBJ2-1; the D is unclear. CDR1 is SQVTM and CDR2 is ANQGSEA in the germline V gene. With 7 bases removed from V and 2 bases from J, the gap between germline ends came to 9 bases. This CDR3 is built from 12 residues. For the CDR3, the DNA is TGCAGCGCTGACCCGACCTACAATGAGCAGTTCTTC. This encodes CSADPTYNEQFF.

The V and J genes are TRBV14 and TRBJ2-5; possibly TRBD1 for D (6 bases). Germline lookup yields CDR1 SGHDN and CDR2 FVKESK. V dropped 2 bases and J dropped 5 bases, with 9 bases sitting between them. There are 13 residues in the CDR3. The CDR3 spells CASSQQGRETQYF. The CDR3 DNA is TGTGCCAGCAGCCAACAGGGGCGGGAGACCCAGTACTTC.

The V gene is TRBV7-2, the J gene TRBJ2-3; the match to TRBD2 covers 12 bases. Germline V gives CDR1 SGHTA, CDR2 FQGNSA. J lost 9 bases, V lost 6 bases, and 10 bases had no gene match. The CDR3 runs to 15 residues. CDR3 DNA: TGTGCCAGCAGACGACTAGCGGGAGATTATGACACGCAGTATTTT. Translation: CASRRLAGDYDTQYF.

The V call is TRBV28, the J call TRBJ1-2; D ambiguous. Per the germline V gene, CDR1 is MDHEN and CDR2 is SYDVKM. V lost 5 bases to trimming and J lost 7 bases, with 14 bases between them. The CDR3 covers 13 residues. CDR3 loop: CASSGGISFGYTF. DNA of the CDR3: TGTGCCAGCAGTGGAGGCATATCATTTGGCTACACCTTC.

This chain joins TRBV2 and TRBJ2-5; D possibly matches TRBD1 or TRBD2 (5 bases each). The DNA end is a closer match to TRBJ2-7, so the J assignment may be wrong. Germline V lookup: CDR1 SNHLY, CDR2 FYNNEI. The CDR3 consists of 17 residues. Here the CDR3 DNA reads TGTGCCAGCAGTGAATTTAGTACGCCCGGGACGACCTACGAGCAGTACTTC. It encodes CASSEFSTPGTTYEQYF.

The chain combines TRBV2 with TRBJ1-4; 10 bases fit TRBD1. The CDR3 is 14 residues long. V shed 4 bases, J shed 7 bases, and the junction held 3 bases outside the gene matches. Germline lookup yields CDR1 SNHLY and CDR2 FYNNEI. The CDR3 region is CASSGQGATEKLFF. CDR3 bases: TGTGCCAGCAGTGGACAGGGGGCAACTGAAAAACTGTTTTTT. The full variable domain, its missing parts supplied by reference TRBV2 and TRBJ1-4, is EPEVTQTPSHQVTQMGQEVILRCVPISNHLYFYWYRQILGQKVEFLVSFYNNEISEKSEIFDDQFSVERPDGSNFTLKIRSTKLEDSAMYFCASSGQGATEKLFFGSGTQLSVL.

V usage is TRBV4-1 and J usage is TRBJ2-7; 10 positions match TRBD2. The J call may be faulty, since TRBJ2-1 better matches the DNA end. The CDR3 sequence is 16 residues long. Germline V gene sequence: CDR1 MGHRA, CDR2 YSYEKL. For the CDR3, the DNA is TGCGCCAGCAGCCAAGGTCAGGCTAGCGGGAGATTACAGCAGTTCTTC. It translates to CASSQGQASGRLQQFF.

The chain employs TRBV2 and TRBJ1-2, with a possible D match to TRBD1 (5 bases). The V gene's germline CDR1 is SNHLY and CDR2 FYNNEI. CDR3 size: 13 residues. V was shortened by 6 bases and J by 3 bases, with 11 bases between the two germline ends. The CDR3 region has the DNA TGTGCCAGCAGGAACGGAGGGGACTATGGCTACACCTTC. Encoded protein: CASRNGGDYGYTF. The variable domain in full, completed from reference TRBV2 and TRBJ1-2, reads EPEVTQTPSHQVTQMGQEVILRCVPISNHLYFYWYRQILGQKVEFLVSFYNNEISEKSEIFDDQFSVERPDGSNFTLKIRSTKLEDSAMYFCASRNGGDYGYTFGSGTRLTVV.

The genes are TRBV5-1 and TRBJ2-5; a possible D gene is TRBD1 (5 bases). Between the trimmed V and J ends, which lost 1 base and 2 bases, there was a span of 24 bases. The CDR3 is made up of 19 amino acids. The germline CDR1 and CDR2 sequences are SGHRS and YFSETQ. Written as DNA, the CDR3 is TGCGCCAGCAGCTTGAGGGGTGATGTGGGCAAAGGGATTCAAGAGACCCAGTACTTC. Translating gives CASSLRGDVGKGIQETQYF. The variable domain in full, with the rest retrieved from reference TRBV5-1 and TRBJ2-5, is KAGVTQTPRYLIKTRGQQVTLSCSPISGHRSVSWYQQTPGQGLQFLFEYFSETQRNKGNFPGRFSGRQFSNSRSEMNVSTLELGDSALYLCASSLRGDVGKGIQETQYFGPGTRLLVL.

There are a few counts of this clonotype. CDR3: CASSPGTGASSGNTIYF. For the CDR3, the DNA is TGTGCCAGCAGCCCTGGGACAGGGGCAAGCTCTGGAAACACCATATATTTT. This rearrangement joins TRBV13 to TRBJ1-3; the match to TRBD1 covers 10 bases. Trimming removed 5 bases from V and 0 bases from J; junction bases left unmatched: 7. CDR3 length: 17 amino acids. Germline V gives CDR1 PRHDT, CDR2 FYEKMQ (reference sequence).